The subject of this entry is one T cell receptor (beta chain). The antigen is undetermined. The CDR3 has 14 amino acids. J was trimmed by 5 bases and V by 5 bases; bases with no gene match: 8. Per the germline V gene, CDR1 is SGHAT and CDR2 is FQNNGV. Libraries were made from TCR beta cDNA, and they carried unique molecular identifiers. A single record per CDR3 protein comes from TCRdb applying MiXCR to the PCR reads. Among approximately 690,000 distinct CDR3 sequences listed, approximately 59% were seen once. This record belongs to a study of post-analysis software for immune sequencing data. Overall study: Patients with relapsing-remitting, secondary progressive and progressive-relapsing multiple sclerosis courses were all represented.

The study, taken as a whole, reports: Patients carried roughly 5 TRBV segments more frequently than controls did, and TRBV5-6, TRBV5-1 and TRBV20-1 were among them. When the samples were clustered directly with F measure, those that had been prepared in the same batch showed strong co-clustering.

The sequence derives from a girl aged 2 to 10 with multiple sclerosis. Material for sequencing was blood. The chain couples TRBV11-2 to TRBJ2-5, with 7 bases identical to TRBD2. CDR3 amino acids: CASSPRTRLETQYF. CDR3 DNA: TGTGCCAGCAGCCCGAGGACTAGGCTGGAGACCCAGTACTTC.